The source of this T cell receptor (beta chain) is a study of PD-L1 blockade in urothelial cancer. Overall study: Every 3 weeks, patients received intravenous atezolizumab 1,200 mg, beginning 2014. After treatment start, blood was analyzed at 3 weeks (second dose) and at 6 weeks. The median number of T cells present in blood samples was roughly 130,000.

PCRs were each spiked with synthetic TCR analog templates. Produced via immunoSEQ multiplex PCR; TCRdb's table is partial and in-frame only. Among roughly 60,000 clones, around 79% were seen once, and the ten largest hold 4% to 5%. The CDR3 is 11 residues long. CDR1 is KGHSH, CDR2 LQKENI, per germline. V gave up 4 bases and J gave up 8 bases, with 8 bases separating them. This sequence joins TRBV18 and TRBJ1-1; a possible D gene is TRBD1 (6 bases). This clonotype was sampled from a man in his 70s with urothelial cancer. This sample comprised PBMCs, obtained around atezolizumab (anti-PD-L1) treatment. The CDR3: CASSLGTEAFF. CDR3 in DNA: TGTGCCAGCTCACTTGGGACAGAAGCTTTCTTT.